The TCR beta chain under discussion was sequenced for a study of cytomegalovirus exposure and HLA in healthy donors. This CDR3 contains 13 residues. The V end was cut by 1 base, the J end by 3 bases, with 6 bases between. Germline values: CDR1 SGHTA, CDR2 FQGNSA. The study ran its PCR with 60 Vbeta and 13 Jbeta primers. Libraries were prepared by immunoSEQ multiplex PCR; TCRdb keeps only in-frame clonotypes and omits some of them. The table records approximately 210,000 clones, more than 70% of them present only once. The TCR originated in a woman in her thirties or forties in good health and CMV-seronegative. The chain carries TRBV7-2 and TRBJ1-1; D gene unclear. Sequencing was done on a sample of PBMCs. CDR3 protein: CASSLVIYTEAFF. The DNA of the CDR3 is TGTGCCAGCAGCTTAGTTATATACACTGAAGCTTTCTTT.